This paragraph reports one T cell receptor beta chain. Its antigen is currently not known. Base qualities are not at hand, and no much larger clone is one base apart. This entry is derived from a study of control samples from healthy donors and cancer patients (dated by TCRdb to the early 2020s). The CDR3, cysteine through phenylalanine, is 12 amino acids long. Here the CDR3 DNA is all that survives: 36 bases in frame from base 1. V loses 7 bases of germline sequence and J loses 9 bases, and the interval between the two ends is 15 bases. The germline V gene supplies CDR1 MDHEN and CDR2 SYDVKM. The protocol used for the library was the immunoSEQ multiplex PCR assay. TCRdb holds this immuneACCESS table with in-frame rearrangements only. Some clones are missing; in checked studies, unresolved V genes explain under half, and the rest has no known cause. The sample has 110,000 to 150,000 clones on record, roughly 89% of them singletons. Of the sample, about 4.9% falls within the top ten clones.

The sequenced material came from blood. The clonotype originates from a man aged 30 to 39 in good health. The chain is assembled from TRBV28 and TRBJ1-2; a tentative D call is TRBD1 (5 bases match). The CDR3 amino acid sequence is: CASIKEGVRYTF. The bases are TGTGCCAGCATCAAAGAAGGGGTCCGCTACACCTTC.